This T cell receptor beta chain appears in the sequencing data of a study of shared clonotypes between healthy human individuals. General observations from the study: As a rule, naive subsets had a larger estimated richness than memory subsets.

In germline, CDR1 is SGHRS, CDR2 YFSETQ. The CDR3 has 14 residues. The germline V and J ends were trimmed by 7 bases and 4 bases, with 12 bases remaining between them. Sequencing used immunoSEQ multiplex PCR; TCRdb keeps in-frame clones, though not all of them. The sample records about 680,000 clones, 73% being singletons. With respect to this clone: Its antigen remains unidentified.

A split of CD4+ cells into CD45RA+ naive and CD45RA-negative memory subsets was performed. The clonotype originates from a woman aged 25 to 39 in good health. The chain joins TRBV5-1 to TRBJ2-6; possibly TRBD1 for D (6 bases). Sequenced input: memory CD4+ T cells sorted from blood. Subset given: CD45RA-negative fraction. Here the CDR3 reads CASGVGTGANVLTF. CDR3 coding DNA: TGCGCCAGCGGAGTCGGGACAGGGGCCAACGTCCTGACTTTC.